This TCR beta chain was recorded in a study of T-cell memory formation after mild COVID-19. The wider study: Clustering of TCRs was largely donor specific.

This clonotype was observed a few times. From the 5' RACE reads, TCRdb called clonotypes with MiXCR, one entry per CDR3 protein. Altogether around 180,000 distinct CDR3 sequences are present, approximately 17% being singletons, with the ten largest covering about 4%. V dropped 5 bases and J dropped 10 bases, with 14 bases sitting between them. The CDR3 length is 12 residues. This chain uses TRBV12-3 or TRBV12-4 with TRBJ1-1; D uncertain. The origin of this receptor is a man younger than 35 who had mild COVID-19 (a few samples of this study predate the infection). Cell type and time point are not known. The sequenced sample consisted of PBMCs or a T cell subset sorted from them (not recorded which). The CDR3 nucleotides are TGTGCCAGCAGTCCCCGGGCCGACGGAGCTTTCTTT. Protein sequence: CASSPRADGAFF.